This T cell receptor (beta chain) was recorded in a study of cytomegalovirus exposure and HLA in healthy donors. PCR employed 60 Vbeta and 13 Jbeta primers. Some clones are missing from TCRdb's copy, which holds only in-frame ones; the method was immunoSEQ multiplex PCR. The data hold over 100,000 clones, with more than 75% observed a single time. Sequencing input: PBMCs. The TCR originated in a woman between 45 and 60 years old in good health and CMV-seropositive.

As DNA, the CDR3 is TGTGCCAGCTCACCCGTAGCTTACAATGAGCAGTTCTTC. Translation gives CASSPVAYNEQFF. The chain carries TRBV18 and TRBJ2-1, with no clear D. Germline assignment: CDR1 KGHSH and CDR2 LQKENI. The V end was cut by 3 bases, the J end by 4 bases, with 7 bases between. The CDR3 spans 13 residues.